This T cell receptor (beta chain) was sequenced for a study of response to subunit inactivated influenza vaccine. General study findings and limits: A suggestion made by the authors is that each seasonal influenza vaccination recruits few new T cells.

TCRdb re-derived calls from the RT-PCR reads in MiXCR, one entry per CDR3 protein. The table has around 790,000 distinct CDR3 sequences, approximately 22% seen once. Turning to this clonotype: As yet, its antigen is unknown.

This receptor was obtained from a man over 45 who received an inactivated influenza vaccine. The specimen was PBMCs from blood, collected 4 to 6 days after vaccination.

DNA of the CDR3: TGCAGTGCTAGAGATCCTAGCGGGAGGAGGGAGACCCAGTACTTC. Translation gives CSARDPSGRRETQYF. The chain recombines TRBV20-1 with TRBJ2-5; TRBD2 matches at 11 bases. The junction had 5 bases not matched to a gene; V was cut back by 0 bases and J by 5 bases. Germline-derived CDR1 and CDR2 are DFQATT and SNEGSKA (reference sequence). The CDR3 has 15 amino acids.